These 16 T cell receptor beta chains came from one sample sequenced in a study of Graves' ophthalmopathy and Graves' hyperthyroidism. Amplified material comprised TCR beta CDR3 regions derived from RNA transcripts. HTBI primers were used in a first-round RT-PCR, which preceded a second-round multiplex PCR. One entry per CDR3 protein, called by TCRdb with MiXCR from the multiplex PCR reads. The sample has more than 300,000 distinct CDR3 sequences, 15% seen once. The sample was peripheral blood. Source of these receptors: a woman aged 18-29 years with stable Graves' hyperthyroidism.

This chain connects TRBV5-1 to TRBJ1-2; TRBD1 might be the D (6 bases). The germline gives CDR1 SGHRS, CDR2 YFSETQ. The CDR3 length is 14 residues. Between the trimmed V and J ends, which lost 4 bases and 6 bases, there was a span of 16 bases. CDR3 in amino acids: CASSTGIQGHGYTF. The CDR3 DNA sequence: TGCGCCAGCAGCACCGGGATACAGGGTCATGGCTACACCTTC.

This rearrangement joins TRBV3-1 to TRBJ2-3; 9 bases agree with TRBD2. Looked up from germline, CDR1 is LGHDT and CDR2 is YNNKEL (reference sequence). V lost 3 bases and J lost 10; bases outside the gene matches: 5. The CDR3 has 13 residues. CDR3 sequence: CASSQVSGGPQYF. In DNA, the CDR3 is TGTGCCAGCAGCCAGGTCAGCGGGGGGCCGCAGTATTTT.

This clonotype came up many times. The chain has TRBV6-1 and TRBJ2-7; D may match TRBD1 or TRBD2 (5 bases each). The CDR3 sequence is 15 residues long. Germline V gene sequence: CDR1 MNHNS, CDR2 SASEGT. V was pared by 4 bases and J by 0 bases, with 13 bases between. CDR3 amino acids: CASSGGETPSYEQYF. CDR3 nucleotides: TGTGCCAGCAGTGGAGGGGAGACACCCTCCTACGAGCAGTACTTC.

This clonotype was recorded many times. This chain joins TRBV24-1 and TRBJ2-2, with D possibly being TRBD1 (6 bases). Per germline, CDR1 KGHDR and CDR2 SFDVKD. V lost 3 bases to trimming and J lost 4 bases, with 8 bases between them. This CDR3 spans 14 amino acids. DNA of the CDR3: TGTGCCACCAGTGATGTGGGGGCCACCGGGGAGCTGTTTTTT. Its translation is CATSDVGATGELFF.

There are many counts of this clonotype. The rearrangement joins TRBV25-1 to TRBJ1-2; D unclear. The CDR3 is 12 amino acids. V lost 7 bases, J lost 7 bases, and 13 bases lay in between. CDR1 and CDR2 (germline): MGHDK, SYGVNS. DNA of the CDR3: TGTGCCAGCAAAGTTGGGGTTCGTGGCTACACCTTC. Its translation: CASKVGVRGYTF.

Many counts were recorded for this clonotype. This chain uses TRBV6-5 with TRBJ1-2; D is perhaps TRBD1 (6 bases). CDR3 size: 16 residues. Germline CDR1 is MNHEY and CDR2 is SVGAGI. V was shortened by 6 bases and J by 8 bases, with 25 bases between the two germline ends. The CDR3 nucleotides are TGTGCCAGCAGAAGCCGGGGGCCAGGTCGGCAGCTAGGCTACACCTTC. It yields the protein CASRSRGPGRQLGYTF.

This clonotype was counted many times. This chain joins TRBV11-2 and TRBJ2-7; 13 nucleotides match TRBD2. Trimming cost V 1 base and J 4 bases; bases outside gene matches: 4. The CDR3 spans 16 residues. CDR1 SGHAT and CDR2 FQNNGV come from the germline V gene. The CDR3 DNA reads TGTGCCAGCAGCTTAGGACTAGCGGGGGGACCATACGAGCAGTACTTC. Protein: CASSLGLAGGPYEQYF.

This clonotype was observed at least ten times. V usage is TRBV4-2 and J usage is TRBJ1-5; D gene uncertain. V gave up 2 bases and J gave up 9 bases, with 17 bases separating them. The CDR3 contains 15 residues. Germline CDR1 LGHNA, CDR2 YNFKEQ. The CDR3 DNA follows: TGTGCCAGCAGCCAAAACAAGGCCGGCAAAGGGCCCCAGCATTTT. Translation gives CASSQNKAGKGPQHF.

This clonotype was counted many times. The V and J genes are TRBV24-1 and TRBJ1-5; TRBD1 matches at 8 bases. Germline V CDR1 and CDR2: KGHDR, SFDVKD. This CDR3 has 16 amino acids. The V and J ends lost 4 bases and 1 base, in that order; junction bases with no gene match: 5. The CDR3 region is CATSERTGKSNQPQHF. The DNA for the CDR3 is TGTGCCACCAGTGAGAGGACAGGGAAGAGCAATCAGCCCCAGCATTTT.

This clonotype was seen many times. CDR3 DNA sequence: TGTGCCAGCAGTTACTTCGGGGAGGGCTATGGCTACACCTTC. Protein sequence: CASSYFGEGYGYTF. This chain uses TRBV6-5 with TRBJ1-2; D call uncertain. This CDR3 spans 14 amino acids. CDR1 MNHEY and CDR2 SVGAGI come from the germline V gene. Trimming stripped 1 base from V and 4 bases from J, with 10 bases between.

This clonotype was observed many times. The rearrangement joins TRBV20-1 to TRBJ2-5; 12 nucleotides line up with TRBD2. Looked up from germline, CDR1 is DFQATT and CDR2 is SNEGSKA (reference sequence). After removal of 6 bases from V and 5 bases from J, the junction contained 10 bases not matched to a gene. The CDR3 has 15 amino acids. The CDR3 sequence is CSAPTSGGLGETQYF. The CDR3 DNA follows: TGCAGTGCGCCTACTAGCGGGGGGTTAGGCGAGACCCAGTACTTC.

This clonotype was picked up many times. This chain joins TRBV7-9 and TRBJ1-1; D gene ambiguous. The CDR3 is 15 amino acids. With 0 bases removed from V and 5 bases from J, the gap between germline ends came to 13 bases. CDR1 is SEHNR and CDR2 is FQNEAQ in the germline V gene (reference sequence). CDR3 nucleotides: TGTGCCAGCAGCTTAGCTGAGGGTGGTGGTACTGAAGCTTTCTTT. It yields the protein CASSLAEGGGTEAFF.

CDR3: CASSSLASYAGELFF. DNA of the CDR3: TGTGCCAGCAGTTCACTAGCGAGTTATGCCGGGGAGCTGTTTTTT. The V gene is TRBV6-5, the J gene TRBJ2-2; 7 nucleotides line up with TRBD2. Germline assignment: CDR1 MNHEY and CDR2 SVGAGI. The CDR3 is 15 amino acids. V lost 4 bases, J lost 6 bases, and 8 bases stayed unmatched.

This clonotype has a count of ten or more. V is TRBV7-9 and J is TRBJ1-6, with D hard to call. Germline CDR1 reads SEHNR; CDR2 reads FQNEAQ (reference sequence). V lost 0 bases to trimming and J lost 13 bases, with 7 bases between them. This CDR3 is 12 amino acids long. CDR3 sequence: CASSLAEGPLHF. CDR3 sequence (DNA): TGTGCCAGCAGCTTAGCGGAGGGTCCCCTCCACTTT.

This clonotype was detected many times. This chain joins TRBV28 and TRBJ1-6; D is ambiguous. With 2 bases removed from V and 7 bases from J, the gap between germline ends came to 12 bases. Germline loops: CDR1 MDHEN, CDR2 SYDVKM. CDR3 size: 15 residues. This chain's CDR3 is CASSLGQLSNSPLHF. DNA for the CDR3: TGTGCCAGCAGTTTAGGGCAGTTATCCAATTCACCCCTCCACTTT.

V is TRBV7-9 and J is TRBJ1-1; D is unresolved. The V gene lost 1 base and the J gene lost 9 bases, with 12 bases spanning the gap. Germline values: CDR1 SEHNR, CDR2 FQNEAQ (reference sequence). This CDR3 comprises 13 residues. The CDR3 is CASSLGSQRKAFF. CDR3 nucleotides: TGTGCCAGCAGCTTAGGATCTCAGAGAAAAGCTTTCTTT.